This T cell receptor (beta chain) was retrieved from a study of shared clonotypes between healthy human individuals. General observations from the study: Lower generation probabilities were found for non-shared clonotypes than for those shared by all four donors.

Assay used: immunoSEQ multiplex PCR; TCRdb lists only in-frame clones, some missing. The sample has millions of clones, about 92% seen once. The germline CDR1 and CDR2 sequences are SEHNR and FQNEAQ (reference sequence). V lost 4 bases, J lost 0 bases, and 11 bases lay in between. This CDR3 comprises 15 residues. About this clone itself: Its target is unknown.

Sequencing was done on a sample of naive CD4+ T cells sorted from blood. Regarding subset: CD45RA+ positively selected. This sequence joins TRBV7-9 and TRBJ2-3; the D gene could be TRBD1 or TRBD2 (5 bases each). This sequence originates from a man between 18 and 29 years old in good health. CDR3 sequence: CASSYGTASTDTQYF. In DNA, the CDR3 is TGTGCCAGCAGCTACGGGACCGCTAGCACAGATACGCAGTATTTT.